These 17 T cell receptor beta chains were all obtained from the same sample, sequenced in a study of regulatory T cells in long-lasting Graves disease. According to the study, TCR beta libraries were built with iRepertoire HTBI primers and CDR3-region Arm-PCR. TCRdb ran MiXCR on the multiplex PCR reads and lists one entry per CDR3 protein. Counted here are 250,000 to 300,000 distinct CDR3 sequences, around 20% occurring once; the ten biggest clones make up roughly 56%. Time point described: persistent/refractory GD, antithyroid drugs over 5 years with positive TRAb. The authors made the TCR library using RNA they extracted from PBMCs. The specimen comprised peripheral blood mononuclear cells (PBMCs), sampled when the disease was refractory, from a patient treated with antithyroid drugs. Receptors were obtained from a female donor with Graves disease.

This clonotype was seen a handful of times. This rearrangement joins TRBV5-6 to TRBJ1-6, with D perhaps TRBD1 (5 bases). Per the germline V gene, CDR1 is SGHDT and CDR2 is YYEEEE. The CDR3 is made up of 14 amino acids. With 4 bases removed from V and 7 bases from J, the gap between germline ends came to 12 bases. The CDR3 here is CASSTREINSPLHF. The CDR3 region has the DNA TGTGCCAGCAGCACCAGGGAGATCAATTCACCCCTCCACTTT.

This chain joins TRBV10-2 and TRBJ2-2; D is unresolved. The CDR3 loop spans 14 amino acids. From germline, CDR1 is WSHSY and CDR2 SAAADI. V lost 10 bases and J lost 6, with 18 bases in between. CDR3 protein: CATLQRVVPGELFF. Written as DNA, the CDR3 is TGCGCCACCCTACAACGGGTGGTTCCCGGGGAGCTGTTTTTT.

There are many counts of this clonotype. The V gene is TRBV11-2, the J gene TRBJ2-7; 9 bases are shared with TRBD1. The germline gives CDR1 SGHAT, CDR2 FQNNGV. V dropped 5 bases and J dropped 6; count of bases not matched to a gene: 11. This CDR3 has 15 amino acids. CDR3 protein: CASSNAGTGNSEQYF. The CDR3 coding sequence is TGTGCCAGCAGCAACGCCGGGACAGGGAATTCCGAGCAGTACTTC.

In the case of this clonotype: The junction differs from germline at one of its ends, possibly a read error. This chain connects TRBV7-2 to TRBJ1-2; D remains unclear. This CDR3 has 14 residues. CDR1 is SGHTA, CDR2 FQGNSA, per germline. CDR3 in amino acids: CASGLIRADYGYTF. CDR3 DNA: TGTGCCAGCGGCTTAATTCGGGCCGACTATGGCTACACCTTC.

This clonotype was counted between two and nine times. CDR3 protein: CASSPTTPVINEKLFF. In DNA, the CDR3 is TGCGCCAGCAGCCCTACCACACCGGTGATTAATGAAAAACTGTTTTTT. This chain links TRBV5-1 with TRBJ1-4, with unresolved D. The V gene's germline CDR1 is SGHRS and CDR2 YFSETQ. The CDR3 sequence is 16 residues long. Between the trimmed V and J ends, which lost 4 bases and 4 bases, there was a span of 17 bases.

The chain employs TRBV6-9 and TRBJ2-2; possibly TRBD2 for D (5 bases). Germline V gives CDR1 MNHGY, CDR2 SVAAGI. The CDR3 loop spans 14 amino acids. The V end lost 3 bases, the J end lost 3 bases, and 8 bases lay between the germline ends. CDR3 residues: CASSYRRDTGELFF. CDR3 coding DNA: TGTGCCAGCAGTTACCGGCGGGACACCGGGGAGCTGTTTTTT.

A note on this clonotype: A much larger clone differs from this one at a single base, so this may be a read error. This chain links TRBV15 with TRBJ1-4; D perhaps matches TRBD1 (5 bases). CDR3 length: 15 amino acids. Germline lookup yields CDR1 LNHNV and CDR2 YYDKDF (reference sequence). CDR3 DNA sequence: TGTACCACCAGCAGAGTGGGGGTCACCTATGAAAAACTGTTTTTT. Translated: CTTSRVGVTYEKLFF.

The chain couples TRBV7-9 to TRBJ2-7, with D possibly TRBD1 on 5 matching bases. The CDR3 has 18 amino acids. The V gene's germline CDR1 is SEHNR and CDR2 FQNEAQ (reference sequence). The ends were cut back, 4 bases at V and 5 bases at J, with 27 bases in the middle. The CDR3, as DNA: TGTGCCAGCAGCTCAACGTACTCTCGAGATAGGGGTTCCAACGAGCAGTACTTC. Protein: CASSSTYSRDRGSNEQYF.

This clonotype appeared many times. The rearrangement links TRBV28 to TRBJ1-1; TRBD1 matches at 7 bases. CDR3 length equals 12 residues. Trimming removed 8 bases from V and 1 base from J; junction bases left unmatched: 1. Per germline, CDR1 MDHEN and CDR2 SYDVKM. CDR3 in DNA: TGTGCCAGCTGGGACAGGAACACTGAAGCTTTCTTT. Translated, it gives CASWDRNTEAFF.

As to this clonotype: Relative to the germline gene, one junction end is altered; a read error may explain this. This sequence joins TRBV20-1 and TRBJ1-2; 10 bases are a match to TRBD1. Germline CDR1 is DFQATT and CDR2 is SNEGSKA (reference sequence). The CDR3 sequence is 14 residues long. Here the CDR3 reads CSAGETGGSYGYTF. CDR3 bases: TGCAGTGCTGGAGAGACAGGGGGCTCGTATGGCTACACCTTC.

This clonotype appeared a few times. This sequence joins TRBV10-3 and TRBJ2-7; 10 bases align to TRBD2. CDR3 size: 13 residues. J lost 2 bases, V lost 11 bases, and 6 bases had no gene match. CDR1 and CDR2 (germline): ENHRY, SYGVKD. CDR3 sequence reads: CAFRTSGTYEQYF. As DNA, the CDR3 is TGTGCCTTTAGGACTAGCGGTACCTACGAGCAGTACTTC.

This clonotype was counted at least ten times. J is TRBJ1-2 and V is TRBV28; a weak D match, TRBD1 (6 bases). This CDR3 contains 15 residues. Trimming removed 3 bases from V and 2 bases from J, with 13 bases in between. CDR1 is MDHEN and CDR2 is SYDVKM in the germline V gene. CDR3 nucleotides: TGTGCCAGCAGTTTCGGACAGTCTCACAACTATGGCTACACCTTC. The encoded protein is CASSFGQSHNYGYTF.

This clonotype was detected a few times. V gene TRBV6-2 or TRBV6-3 combines with J gene TRBJ1-1, with 8 bases lining up with TRBD1. The V segment lost 4 bases and the J segment 2 bases; nucleotides outside the gene matches: 9. The CDR3 consists of 16 residues. Germline-derived CDR1 and CDR2 are MNHEY and SVGEGT. The CDR3 coding sequence is TGTGCCAGCAGTTCAGGGGGCCATCTGTACAACACTGAAGCTTTCTTT. Amino acid sequence: CASSSGGHLYNTEAFF.

The sample holds a few counts of this clonotype. This chain joins TRBV7-2 and TRBJ1-3, with D unresolved. Germline loops: CDR1 SGHTA, CDR2 FQGNSA. The CDR3 length is 13 residues. V lost 4 bases and J lost 4, with 8 bases in between. DNA for the CDR3: TGTGCCAGCAGCTCCTATGGAGGAAACACCATATATTTT. This encodes CASSSYGGNTIYF.

This sequence joins TRBV28 and TRBJ1-6; unclear D gene. The CDR3 has 15 residues. V gave up 6 bases and J gave up 7 bases, with 16 bases separating them. The V gene's germline CDR1 is MDHEN and CDR2 SYDVKM. The CDR3, as DNA: TGTGCCAGCAGCCAAGTTGTAGGGCCCAATTCACCCCTCCACTTT. This gives the protein CASSQVVGPNSPLHF.

The gene calls are TRBV27 and TRBJ1-6; D is uncertain. The CDR3 contains 15 residues. The ends were cut back, 1 base at V and 7 bases at J, with 11 bases in the middle. Germline V gene sequence: CDR1 MNHEY, CDR2 SMNVEV (reference sequence). CDR3 sequence reads: CASSLLFVSNSPLHF. Written as DNA, the CDR3 is TGTGCCAGCAGTTTATTATTTGTGTCAAATTCACCCCTCCACTTT.

The rearrangement uses TRBV10-2 and TRBJ1-1; the D is unclear. This CDR3 contains 14 residues. V was cut by 3 bases and J by 0 bases, with 8 bases left in between. The germline gives CDR1 WSHSY, CDR2 SAAADI. The CDR3 region is CASSETLMNTEAFF. CDR3 nucleotide sequence: TGCGCCAGCAGTGAAACACTAATGAACACTGAAGCTTTCTTT.